A single T cell receptor (beta chain) is shown here with its context. Its cognate antigen is unknown. The CDR3 is made up of 11 amino acids. CDR1 is LNHDA and CDR2 is SQIVND in the germline V gene (reference sequence). With 7 bases removed from V and 9 bases from J, the gap between germline ends came to 10 bases. Positive CCR7 selection of CD45RO-negative cells yielded the naive CD8 cells, and terminally differentiated effector memory CD45RA+ cells were excluded. The data are from a study of shared clonotypes between healthy human individuals. Overall study findings and caveats: When compared with the clonotypes that were shared by all four sorted-subset donors, the non-shared clonotypes turned out to have lower generation probabilities. Sharing across four donors was highest in naive CD4 (around 5%) and lowest in memory CD8 (roughly 0.4%). Clonotype sharing among donors likely depends on sequencing depth. Estimated clonotype richness was generally higher in naive than memory subsets.

The repertoire was sequenced with immunoSEQ multiplex PCR; TCRdb's copy has only in-frame clones and lacks some. The sample gives about 2.2 million clones, about 93% of which show up once; roughly 1.7% is in the top ten. J is TRBJ2-1 and V is TRBV19; D is perhaps TRBD2 (5 bases). The sample taken for sequencing was naive CD8+ T cells from PBMCs. The receptor was derived from a man between 18 and 35 years old in good health. Some clones in this sample may be carry-over from other donors' samples. The CDR3 DNA sequence: TGTGCCAGTACCTCCGGGATTGAGCAGTTCTTC. This encodes CASTSGIEQFF.